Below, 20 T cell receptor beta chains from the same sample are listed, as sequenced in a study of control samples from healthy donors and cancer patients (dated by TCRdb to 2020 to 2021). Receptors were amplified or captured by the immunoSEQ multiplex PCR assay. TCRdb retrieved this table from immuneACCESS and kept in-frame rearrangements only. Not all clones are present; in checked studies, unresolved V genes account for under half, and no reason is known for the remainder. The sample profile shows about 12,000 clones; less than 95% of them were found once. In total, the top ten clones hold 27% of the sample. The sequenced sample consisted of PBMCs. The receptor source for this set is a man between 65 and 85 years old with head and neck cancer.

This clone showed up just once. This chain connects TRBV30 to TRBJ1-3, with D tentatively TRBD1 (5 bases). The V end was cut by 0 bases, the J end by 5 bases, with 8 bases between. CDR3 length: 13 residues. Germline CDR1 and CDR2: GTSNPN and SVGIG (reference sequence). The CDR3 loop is CAWSVQVRNTIYF. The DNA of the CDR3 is TGTGCCTGGAGTGTACAGGTACGAAACACCATATATTTT.

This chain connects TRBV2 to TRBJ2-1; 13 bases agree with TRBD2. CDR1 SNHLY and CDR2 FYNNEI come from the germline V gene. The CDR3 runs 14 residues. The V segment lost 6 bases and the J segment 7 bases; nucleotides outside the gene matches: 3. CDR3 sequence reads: CASRGTSGVNEQFF. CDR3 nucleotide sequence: TGTGCCAGCAGAGGGACTAGCGGGGTGAATGAGCAGTTCTTC.

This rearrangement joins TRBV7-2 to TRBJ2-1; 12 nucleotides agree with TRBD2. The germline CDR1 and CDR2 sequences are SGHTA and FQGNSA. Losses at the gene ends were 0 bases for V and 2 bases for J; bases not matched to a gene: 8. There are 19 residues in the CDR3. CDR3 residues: CASSLARTSGTSTYNEQFF. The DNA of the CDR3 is TGTGCCAGCAGCTTAGCAAGGACTAGCGGGACCTCTACCTACAATGAGCAGTTCTTC.

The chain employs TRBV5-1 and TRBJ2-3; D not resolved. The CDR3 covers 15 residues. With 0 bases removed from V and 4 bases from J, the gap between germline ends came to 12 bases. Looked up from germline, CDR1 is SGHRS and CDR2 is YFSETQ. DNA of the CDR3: TGCGCCAGCAGCTTGGCAATAGGGTCGGCAGATACGCAGTATTTT. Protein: CASSLAIGSADTQYF.

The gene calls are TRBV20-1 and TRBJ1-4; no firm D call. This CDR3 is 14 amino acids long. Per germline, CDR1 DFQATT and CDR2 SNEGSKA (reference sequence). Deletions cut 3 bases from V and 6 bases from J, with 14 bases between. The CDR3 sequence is CSASYGRTDEKLFF. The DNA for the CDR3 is TGCAGTGCTAGTTACGGCAGGACGGATGAAAAACTGTTTTTT.

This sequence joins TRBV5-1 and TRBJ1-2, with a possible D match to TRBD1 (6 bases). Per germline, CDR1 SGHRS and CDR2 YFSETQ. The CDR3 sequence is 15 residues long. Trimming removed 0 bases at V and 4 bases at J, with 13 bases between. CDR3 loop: CASSLDGGGGYGYTF. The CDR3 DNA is TGCGCCAGCAGCTTGGATGGCGGAGGGGGCTATGGCTACACCTTC.

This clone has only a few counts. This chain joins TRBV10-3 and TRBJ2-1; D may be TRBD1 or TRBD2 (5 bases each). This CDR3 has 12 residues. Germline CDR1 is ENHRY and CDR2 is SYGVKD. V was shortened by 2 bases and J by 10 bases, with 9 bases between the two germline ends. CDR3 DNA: TGTGCCATCAGTGAGGGGACCCCGGAGCAGTTCTTC. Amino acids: CAISEGTPEQFF.

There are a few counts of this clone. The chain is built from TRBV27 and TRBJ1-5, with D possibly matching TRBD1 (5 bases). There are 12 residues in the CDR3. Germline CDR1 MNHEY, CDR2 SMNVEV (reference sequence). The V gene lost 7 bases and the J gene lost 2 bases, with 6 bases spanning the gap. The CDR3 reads CASTRGNQPQHF. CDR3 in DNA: TGTGCCAGCACCAGGGGCAATCAGCCCCAGCATTTT.

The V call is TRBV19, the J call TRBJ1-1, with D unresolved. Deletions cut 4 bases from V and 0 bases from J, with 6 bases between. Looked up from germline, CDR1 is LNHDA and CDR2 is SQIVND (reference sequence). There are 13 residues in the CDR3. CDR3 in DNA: TGTGCCAGTAGTACCTTATTGAACACTGAAGCTTTCTTT. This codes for CASSTLLNTEAFF. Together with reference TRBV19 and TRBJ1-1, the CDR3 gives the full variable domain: DGGITQSPKYLFRKEGQNVTLSCEQNLNHDAMYWYRQDPGQGLRLIYYSQIVNDFQKGDIAEGYSVSREKKESFPLTVTSAQKNPTAFYLCASSTLLNTEAFFGQGTRLTVV.

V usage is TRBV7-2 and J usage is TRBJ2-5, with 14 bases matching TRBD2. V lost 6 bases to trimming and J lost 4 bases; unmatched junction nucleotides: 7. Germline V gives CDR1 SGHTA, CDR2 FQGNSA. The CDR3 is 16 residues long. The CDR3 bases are TGTGCCAGCAGGTCCCTAGGACTAGCGGGGGGAGAGACCCAGTACTTC. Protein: CASRSLGLAGGETQYF.

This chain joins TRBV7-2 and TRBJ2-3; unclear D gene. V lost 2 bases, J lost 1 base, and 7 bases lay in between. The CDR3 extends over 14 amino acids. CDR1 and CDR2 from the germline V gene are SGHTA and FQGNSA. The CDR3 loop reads CASSLRWGTDTQYF. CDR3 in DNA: TGTGCCAGCAGCTTACGGTGGGGCACAGATACGCAGTATTTT.

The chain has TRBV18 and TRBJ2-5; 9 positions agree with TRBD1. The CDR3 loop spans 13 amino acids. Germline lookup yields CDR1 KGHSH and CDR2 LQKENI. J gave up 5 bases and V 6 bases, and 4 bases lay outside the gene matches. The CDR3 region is CASSTGGSETQYF. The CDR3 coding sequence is TGTGCCAGCTCCACAGGGGGCTCGGAGACCCAGTACTTC.

The CDR3 spells CASSGGPGGGQETQYF. In DNA form, the CDR3 reads TGTGCCAGCAGCGGAGGGCCTGGGGGAGGACAAGAGACCCAGTACTTC. This chain joins TRBV9 and TRBJ2-5; D perhaps matches TRBD2 (6 bases). The CDR3 covers 16 residues. Germline CDR1 SGDLS, CDR2 YYNGEE. V was cut by 3 bases and J by 2 bases, with 17 bases left in between.

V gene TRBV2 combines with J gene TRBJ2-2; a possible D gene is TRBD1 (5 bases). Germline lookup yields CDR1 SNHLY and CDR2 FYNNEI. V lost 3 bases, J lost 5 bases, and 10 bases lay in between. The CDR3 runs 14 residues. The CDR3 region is CASSDRAGTGELFF. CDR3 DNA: TGTGCCAGCAGTGACAGGGCTGGGACCGGGGAGCTGTTTTTT.

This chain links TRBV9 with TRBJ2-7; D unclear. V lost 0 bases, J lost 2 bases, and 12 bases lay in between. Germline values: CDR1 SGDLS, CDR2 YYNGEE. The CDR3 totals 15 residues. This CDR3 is CASSVDGHLTYEQYF. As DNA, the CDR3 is TGTGCCAGCAGCGTAGATGGGCACCTGACCTACGAGCAGTACTTC. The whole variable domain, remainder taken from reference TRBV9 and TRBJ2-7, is DSGVTQTPKHLITATGQRVTLRCSPRSGDLSVYWYQQSLDQGLQFLIQYYNGEERAKGNILERFSAQQFPDLHSELNLSSLELGDSALYFCASSVDGHLTYEQYFGPGTRLTVT.

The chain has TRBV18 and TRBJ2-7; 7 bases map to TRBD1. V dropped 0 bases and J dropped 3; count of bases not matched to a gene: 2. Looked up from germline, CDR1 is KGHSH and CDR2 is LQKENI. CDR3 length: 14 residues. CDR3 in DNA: TGTGCCAGCTCACCACCAACAGGGGTCTACGAGCAGTACTTC. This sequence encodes CASSPPTGVYEQYF. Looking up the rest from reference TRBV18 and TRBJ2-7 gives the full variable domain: NAGVMQNPRHLVRRRGQEARLRCSPMKGHSHVYWYRQLPEEGLKFMVYLQKENIIDESGMPKERFSAEFPKEGPSILRIQQVVRGDSAAYFCASSPPTGVYEQYFGPGTRLTVT.

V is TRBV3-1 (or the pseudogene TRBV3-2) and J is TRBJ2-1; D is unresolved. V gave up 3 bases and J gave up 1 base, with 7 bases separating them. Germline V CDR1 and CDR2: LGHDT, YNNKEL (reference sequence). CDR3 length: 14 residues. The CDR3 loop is CASSQADSYNEQFF. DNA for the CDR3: TGTGCCAGCAGCCAGGCGGATTCCTACAATGAGCAGTTCTTC.

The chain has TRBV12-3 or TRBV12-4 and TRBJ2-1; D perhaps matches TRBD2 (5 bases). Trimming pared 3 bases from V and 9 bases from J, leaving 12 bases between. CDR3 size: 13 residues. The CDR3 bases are TGTGCCAGCAGTTTTCTACTAGTTCGTGAGCAGTTCTTC. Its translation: CASSFLLVREQFF.

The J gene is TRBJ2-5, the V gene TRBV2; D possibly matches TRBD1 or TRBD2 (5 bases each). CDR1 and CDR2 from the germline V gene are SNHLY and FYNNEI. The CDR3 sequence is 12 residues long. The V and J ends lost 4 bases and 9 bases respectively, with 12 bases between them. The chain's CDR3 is CASSGGEWAQYF. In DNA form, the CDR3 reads TGTGCCAGCAGTGGAGGGGAGTGGGCCCAGTACTTC.

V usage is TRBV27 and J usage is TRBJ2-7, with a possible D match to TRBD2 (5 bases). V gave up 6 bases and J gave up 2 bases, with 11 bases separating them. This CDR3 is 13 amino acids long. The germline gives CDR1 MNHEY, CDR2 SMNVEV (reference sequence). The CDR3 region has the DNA TGTGCCAGCAGACGGGGTAGCACCTACGAGCAGTACTTC. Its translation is CASRRGSTYEQYF.